This T cell receptor (beta chain) is from a study of T cells in Graves' hyperthyroidism and ophthalmopathy. RNA transcripts were the template for amplifying TCR beta CDR3 regions. In the first-round RT-PCR of the TCR CDR3, the HTBI primer set was used. TCRdb reprocessed the multiplex PCR reads with MiXCR, giving one entry per CDR3 protein. Of approximately 700,000 distinct CDR3 sequences listed, about 15% are singletons. V lost 7 bases, J lost 5 bases, and 11 bases lay in between. Germline CDR1 GTSNPN, CDR2 SVGIG (reference sequence). CDR3 size: 12 residues. Exclusion of a patient resulted from uncontrolled infection, other autoimmune disease, pregnancy or lactation.

Input material: blood. The sequence was obtained from a man aged 18 to 29 with Graves' hyperthyroidism. V is TRBV30 and J is TRBJ1-4, with D uncertain. CDR3 amino acids: CAYLLPNEKLFF. DNA of the CDR3: TGTGCCTATCTCTTACCCAATGAAAAACTGTTTTTT. Looking up the rest from reference TRBV30 and TRBJ1-4 gives the full variable domain: SQTIHQWPATLVQPVGSPLSLECTVEGTSNPNLYWYRQAAGRGLQLLFYSVGIGQISSEVPQNLSASRPQDRQFILSSKKLLLSDSGFYLCAYLLPNEKLFFGSGTQLSVL.